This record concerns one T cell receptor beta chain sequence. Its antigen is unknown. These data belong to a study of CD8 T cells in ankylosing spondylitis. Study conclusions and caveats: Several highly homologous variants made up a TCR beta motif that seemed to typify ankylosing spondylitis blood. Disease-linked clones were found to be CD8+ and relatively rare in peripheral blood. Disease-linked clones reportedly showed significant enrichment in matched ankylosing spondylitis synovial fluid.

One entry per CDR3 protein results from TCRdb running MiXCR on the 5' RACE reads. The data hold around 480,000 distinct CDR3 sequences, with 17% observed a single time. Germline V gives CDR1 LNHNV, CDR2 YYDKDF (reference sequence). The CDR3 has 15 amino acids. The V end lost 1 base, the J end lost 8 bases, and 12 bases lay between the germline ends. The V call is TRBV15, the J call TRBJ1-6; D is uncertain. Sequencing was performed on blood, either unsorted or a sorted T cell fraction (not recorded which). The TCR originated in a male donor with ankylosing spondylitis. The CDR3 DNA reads TGTGCCACCAGCAGAGCAAGTGGAGGCTATTCACCCCTCCACTTT. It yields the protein CATSRASGGYSPLHF. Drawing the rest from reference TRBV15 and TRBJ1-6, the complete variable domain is DAMVIQNPRYQVTQFGKPVTLSCSQTLNHNVMYWYQQKSSQAPKLLFHYYDKDFNNEADTPDNFQSRRPNTSFCFLDIRSPGLGDTAMYLCATSRASGGYSPLHFGNGTRLTVT.